These 24 T cell receptor beta chains were all obtained from the same sample, sequenced in a study of shared clonotypes between healthy human individuals. Profiling relied on immunoSEQ multiplex PCR, and the TCRdb table lists in-frame clones only, not all of them. This table holds roughly 1 million clones, about three quarters found once. Material: memory CD4+ T cells sorted from blood. Sample subset: CD45RA-negative fraction. These TCRs come from a man aged 18 to 30 in good health.

The CDR3 region has the DNA TGTGCCAGCAGTACCCCCTGGGGCGACGAGCAGTACTTC. Amino acids: CASSTPWGDEQYF. The chain recombines TRBV6-5 with TRBJ2-5; D is possibly TRBD1 (5 bases). TRBJ2-7 matches the DNA end more closely, so the J call is doubtful. The germline CDR1 and CDR2 sequences are MNHEY and SVGAGI. The CDR3 is 13 residues long.

The gene calls are TRBV5-6 and TRBJ1-1; weak D call: TRBD1 (5 bases). Per the germline V gene, CDR1 is SGHDT and CDR2 is YYEEEE. Trimming took off 4 bases at V and 1 base at J, with 8 bases between the two ends. CDR3 size: 13 residues. DNA for the CDR3: TGTGCCAGCAGCCGGGACCCGAACACTGAAGCTTTCTTT. Its translation: CASSRDPNTEAFF. Full variable domain (rest looked up from reference TRBV5-6 and TRBJ1-1): DAGVTQSPTHLIKTRGQQVTLRCSPKSGHDTVSWYQQALGQGPQFIFQYYEEEERQRGNFPDRFSGHQFPNYSSELNVNALLLGDSALYLCASSRDPNTEAFFGQGTRLTVV.

This CDR3 is CASSLSYGNTEAFF. The CDR3 DNA reads TGCGCCAGCAGCTTGTCGTACGGGAACACTGAAGCTTTCTTT. The rearrangement links TRBV5-1 to TRBJ1-1; D is ambiguous. V was shortened by 1 base and J by 1 base, with 8 bases between the two germline ends. Germline V gene sequence: CDR1 SGHRS, CDR2 YFSETQ. This CDR3 has 14 residues.

This clone was recorded a few times. The V call is TRBV6-5, the J call TRBJ2-1; possibly TRBD2 for D (6 bases). The germline V gene has CDR1 MNHEY and CDR2 SVGAGI. V lost 6 bases to trimming and J lost 4 bases, with 10 bases between them. The CDR3 loop spans 13 amino acids. DNA of the CDR3: TGTGCCAGCAGGGGGACTCGTTACAATGAGCAGTTCTTC. It translates to CASRGTRYNEQFF.

This clone has just a few counts. This sequence joins TRBV19 and TRBJ1-4; D is uncertain. Germline CDR1 is LNHDA and CDR2 is SQIVND (reference sequence). Between the trimmed V and J ends, which lost 3 bases and 13 bases, there was a span of 12 bases. The CDR3 extends over 12 amino acids. The CDR3 DNA reads TGTGCCAGTAGTATCGGGTCGTTTAGACTGTTTTTT. Translating gives CASSIGSFRLFF. The full variable domain, rest sourced from reference TRBV19 and TRBJ1-4, is DGGITQSPKYLFRKEGQNVTLSCEQNLNHDAMYWYRQDPGQGLRLIYYSQIVNDFQKGDIAEGYSVSREKKESFPLTVTSAQKNPTAFYLCASSIGSFRLFFGSGTQLSVL.

The chain carries TRBV6-1 and TRBJ1-1, with 8 bases matching TRBD1. V trimming: 1 base; J trimming: 6 bases; junction bases outside the gene matches: 10. This CDR3 is 16 amino acids long. Germline loops: CDR1 MNHNS, CDR2 SASEGT. As DNA, the CDR3 is TGTGCCAGCAGTGAAGGGGGCAGGGGGCCCATATCTGAAGCTTTCTTT. It yields the protein CASSEGGRGPISEAFF.

This chain uses TRBV7-2 with TRBJ2-1; D may be TRBD1 or TRBD2 (6 bases each). The length of the CDR3 is 16 residues. Trimming left V 5 bases short and J 2 bases short, with 16 bases between. CDR1 is SGHTA, CDR2 FQGNSA, per germline. CDR3 bases: TGTGCCAGCAGCGCGAGGGGGGCATGGACCTACAATGAGCAGTTCTTC. Its translation: CASSARGAWTYNEQFF. Filled out from reference TRBV7-2 and TRBJ2-1, the complete variable domain reads GAGVSQSPSNKVTEKGKDVELRCDPISGHTALYWYRQSLGQGLEFLIYFQGNSAPDKSGLPSDRFSAERTGGSVSTLTIQRTQQEDSAVYLCASSARGAWTYNEQFFGPGTRLTVL.

This chain links TRBV10-3 with TRBJ1-5; D unclear. In germline, CDR1 is ENHRY, CDR2 SYGVKD. The ends were cut back, 0 bases at V and 0 bases at J, with 6 bases in the middle. The CDR3 has 15 amino acids. In DNA, the CDR3 is TGTGCCATCAGTGAGTCGACTCATAGCAATCAGCCCCAGCATTTT. This encodes CAISESTHSNQPQHF.

The chain has TRBV25-1 and TRBJ1-2; D gene uncertain. CDR1 is MGHDK and CDR2 is SYGVNS in the germline V gene. Trimming removed 3 bases from V and 4 bases from J, with 15 bases in between. This CDR3 has 15 amino acids. The CDR3 DNA sequence: TGTGCCAGCAGTGACATAGGAGCAGAAACCTATGGCTACACCTTC. It translates to CASSDIGAETYGYTF.

The gene calls are TRBV5-5 and TRBJ2-7; 7 bases agree with TRBD1. There are 12 residues in the CDR3. The germline V gene encodes CDR1 SGHKS and CDR2 YYEKEE (reference sequence). The J segment lost 12 bases and the V segment lost 0 bases, leaving 6 bases of the junction unmatched. The CDR3: CASSLDWDSLYF. The CDR3 DNA is TGTGCCAGCAGCTTGGATTGGGACAGTCTGTACTTC.

The chain joins TRBV11-2 to TRBJ2-1, with 7 bases fitting TRBD1. This CDR3 contains 15 residues. CDR1 is SGHAT and CDR2 is FQNNGV in the germline V gene. The V segment lost 6 bases and the J segment 0 bases; nucleotides outside the gene matches: 5. For the CDR3, the DNA is TGTGCCAGCAGACCGGGACAGAGCTCCTACAATGAGCAGTTCTTC. Amino acid sequence: CASRPGQSSYNEQFF.

This clone was counted between two and nine times. The genes are TRBV5-6 and TRBJ2-2; tentative D call: TRBD2 (6 bases). Germline values: CDR1 SGHDT, CDR2 YYEEEE. The CDR3 has 16 residues. Trimming cost V 3 bases and J 5 bases, with 17 bases left between them. CDR3 region: CASSSGLRQITGELFF. The CDR3 nucleotides are TGTGCCAGCAGCTCGGGACTTCGCCAAATTACCGGGGAGCTGTTTTTT.

Of note for this clone: Other DNA variants within this sample encode the same CDR3. The chain recombines TRBV5-1 with TRBJ1-2; 7 positions match TRBD1. The CDR3 spans 13 residues. In germline, CDR1 is SGHRS, CDR2 YFSETQ. The junction had 0 bases not matched to a gene; V was cut back by 1 base and J by 3 bases. The CDR3 protein is CASSLTGDYGYTF. The CDR3 coding sequence is TGCGCCAGCAGCTTGACAGGGGACTATGGCTACACCTTC.

The chain combines TRBV28 with TRBJ1-5, with D possibly matching TRBD1 (5 bases). Germline-derived CDR1 and CDR2 are MDHEN and SYDVKM. Trimming shortened V by 8 bases and J by 4 bases, and 12 bases separated the two germline ends. This CDR3 is 13 amino acids long. In DNA, the CDR3 is TGTGCCAGCGGGGGACGGTCAAATCAGCCCCAGCATTTT. As protein: CASGGRSNQPQHF. The full variable domain, rest sourced from reference TRBV28 and TRBJ1-5, is DVKVTQSSRYLVKRTGEKVFLECVQDMDHENMFWYRQDPGLGLRLIYFSYDVKMKEKGDIPEGYSVSREKKERFSLILESASTNQTSMYLCASGGRSNQPQHFGDGTRLSIL.

This sequence joins TRBV10-3 and TRBJ2-7; TRBD1 matches 8 bases. CDR3 length: 14 amino acids. The V gene end was trimmed by 6 bases and the J gene end by 8 bases; junction bases not matched to a gene: 12. Germline lookup yields CDR1 ENHRY and CDR2 SYGVKD. CDR3 bases: TGTGCCATCAGGGAAGGATACCGACAGGGGAAGCAGTACTTC. Its protein product is CAIREGYRQGKQYF.

The chain is built from TRBV7-3 and TRBJ2-1; weak D call: TRBD1 (6 bases). This CDR3 comprises 14 residues. CDR1 and CDR2 from the germline V gene are SGHTA and FQGTGA. Trimming left V 0 bases short and J 8 bases short, with 11 bases between. CDR3 amino acids: CASSLTPGVDEQFF. The CDR3, as DNA: TGTGCCAGCAGCTTAACCCCAGGGGTAGATGAGCAGTTCTTC.

V usage is TRBV28 and J usage is TRBJ2-7; 11 bases fit TRBD2. V gave up 6 bases and J gave up 3 bases; unmatched junction bases: 7. Germline CDR1 reads MDHEN; CDR2 reads SYDVKM. The CDR3 totals 15 residues. The chain's CDR3 is CASSLLAGESYEQYF. Here the CDR3 DNA reads TGTGCCAGCAGCCTACTAGCGGGAGAAAGCTACGAGCAGTACTTC.

The rearrangement uses TRBV9 and TRBJ2-1, with TRBD2 identical over 14 bases. J was trimmed by 4 bases and V by 2 bases; bases with no gene match: 8. CDR3 size: 18 residues. Per the germline V gene, CDR1 is SGDLS and CDR2 is YYNGEE. CDR3 amino acids: CASSVRLAGGPGYNEQFF. The CDR3 nucleotides read TGTGCCAGCAGCGTGAGACTAGCGGGGGGGCCCGGGTACAATGAGCAGTTCTTC.

V gene TRBV5-1 combines with J gene TRBJ1-1; no clear D gene. CDR3 size: 12 residues. Between the trimmed V and J ends, which lost 4 bases and 7 bases, there was a span of 11 bases. Germline CDR1 is SGHRS and CDR2 is YFSETQ. The CDR3, as DNA: TGCGCCAGCAGCCGCCCCGGAAATGAAGCTTTCTTT. Amino acid sequence: CASSRPGNEAFF.

V usage is TRBV5-5 and J usage is TRBJ2-1, with a weak D call TRBD2 (6 bases). CDR3 length: 17 residues. Germline lookup yields CDR1 SGHKS and CDR2 YYEKEE (reference sequence). V lost 4 bases to trimming and J lost 0 bases, with 17 bases between them. The CDR3 loop reads CASSPLGGGGSYNEQFF. CDR3 bases: TGTGCCAGCAGCCCCCTTGGGGGAGGAGGCTCCTACAATGAGCAGTTCTTC.

The chain links TRBV11-2 to TRBJ2-2; 8 bases map to TRBD2. The CDR3 is 15 residues long. J lost 1 base, V lost 6 bases, and 4 bases had no gene match. Germline assignment: CDR1 SGHAT and CDR2 FQNNGV. The CDR3 here is CASRPTSGNTGELFF. CDR3 DNA sequence: TGTGCCAGCAGACCAACTAGCGGGAACACCGGGGAGCTGTTTTTT. The entire variable domain, with the rest obtained from reference TRBV11-2 and TRBJ2-2, is as follows: EAGVAQSPRYKIIEKRQSVAFWCNPISGHATLYWYQQILGQGPKLLIQFQNNGVVDDSQLPKDRFSAERLKGVDSTLKIQPAKLEDSAVYLCASRPTSGNTGELFFGEGSRLTVL.

With respect to this clone: In the same sample, other DNA sequences code for this CDR3. The rearrangement joins TRBV11-2 to TRBJ2-1; D not resolved. V gave up 4 bases and J gave up 10 bases, with 11 bases separating them. Germline-derived CDR1 and CDR2 are SGHAT and FQNNGV. The CDR3 is made up of 12 amino acids. CDR3 amino acids: CASSSLGNEQFF. CDR3 nucleotide sequence: TGTGCCAGCAGCTCGCTAGGGAACGAGCAGTTCTTC.

This chain links TRBV6-5 with TRBJ2-7; 11 nucleotides match TRBD2. The germline V gene encodes CDR1 MNHEY and CDR2 SVGAGI. The CDR3 is made up of 15 amino acids. The V and J ends lost 5 bases and 3 bases, in that order; junction bases with no gene match: 6. CDR3 sequence reads: CASSNGLAGLYEQYF. The CDR3 DNA follows: TGTGCCAGCAGTAACGGACTAGCGGGCCTCTACGAGCAGTACTTC.

CDR3 loop: CASSATGTITPLHF. The CDR3 DNA reads TGTGCCAGCAGCGCCACCGGGACAATAACACCCCTCCACTTT. The chain combines TRBV7-2 with TRBJ1-6, with D possibly TRBD1 on 6 matching bases. The germline gives CDR1 SGHTA, CDR2 FQGNSA. This CDR3 is 14 amino acids long. Trimming stripped 5 bases from V and 11 bases from J, with 16 bases between.